The rows below give T cell receptor beta chains drawn from one sample of a study of shared clonotypes between healthy human individuals. The assay was immunoSEQ multiplex PCR, and TCRdb's table has in-frame clones only and misses some. The sample lists hundreds of thousands of clones, 90% to 95% occurring once. Specimen: naive CD8+ T cells sorted from blood. These receptor sequences come from a young man in good health. The CDR3 runs from the conserved cysteine through the conserved F or W. D genes are given only for firm matches. The size field is filled for only some rows; it gives once, few, many or a size class.

>TRBJ2-4|NA|16|TRBV7-9|TRBD1
CASSSRQGEAKNIQYF
TGTGCCAGCAGCTCCCGACAGGGAGAAGCCAAAAACATTCAGTACTTC
>TRBJ2-5|NA|15|TRBV6-5|TRBD2
CASSLGLAGVETQYF
TGTGCCAGCAGTCTCGGACTAGCGGGAGTGGAGACCCAGTACTTC
>TRBJ2-3|NA|15|TRBV5-1|TRBD1
CASSARTGATDTQYF
TGCGCCAGCAGCGCGCGGACAGGGGCTACAGATACGCAGTATTTT
>TRBJ2-2|NA|14|TRBV27|NA
CASSFGRNTGELFF
TGTGCCAGCAGTTTTGGGAGAAACACCGGGGAGCTGTTTTTT
>TRBJ2-1|NA|12|TRBV7-9|NA
CASSFVSSEQFF
TGTGCCAGCAGCTTTGTATCTTCTGAGCAGTTCTTC
>TRBJ2-2|NA|13|TRBV30|NA
CAWITSYHGELFF
TGTGCCTGGATCACTAGTTATCACGGGGAGCTGTTTTTT
>TRBJ2-5|NA|15|TRBV2|TRBD1
CASTPRGQGRETQYF
TGTGCCAGCACTCCTCGGGGACAGGGGAGGGAGACCCAGTACTTC
>TRBJ2-5|NA|16|TRBV9|TRBD2
CASSVGVGRGQETQYF
TGTGCCAGCAGCGTAGGAGTCGGGAGGGGGCAAGAGACCCAGTACTTC
>TRBJ1-2|once|11|TRBV7-9|NA
CASSLSGRYTF
TGTGCCAGCAGCTTATCGGGAAGATACACCTTC
>TRBJ2-1|NA|15|TRBV29-1|TRBD2
CSVYPRTSGYNEQFF
TGCAGCGTGTACCCGCGGACTAGCGGATACAATGAGCAGTTCTTC
>TRBJ1-3|NA|16|TRBV7-9|NA
CATSGNREPSGNTIYF
TGTGCCACGTCCGGGAACAGGGAACCCTCTGGAAACACCATATATTTT
>TRBJ2-2|NA|15|TRBV29-1|NA
CSVEDPSQPTGELFF
TGCAGCGTTGAAGACCCGTCCCAGCCCACCGGGGAGCTGTTTTTT
>TRBJ2-5|NA|19|TRBV6-1|NA
CASSEPLATGRQYQETQYF
TGTGCCAGCAGCGAACCTTTAGCGACCGGTCGCCAGTACCAAGAGACCCAGTACTTC
>TRBJ1-1|NA|13|TRBV9|NA
CASSLGGGTEAFF
TGTGCCAGCAGCCTCGGGGGGGGCACTGAAGCTTTCTTT
>TRBJ2-3|once|15|TRBV25-1|NA
CASDPGQTSTDTQYF
TGTGCCAGCGATCCTGGACAGACTAGCACAGATACGCAGTATTTT
>TRBJ2-7|NA|17|TRBV5-4|TRBD2
CASSLGAAGGPYYEQYF
TGTGCCAGCAGCTTGGGGGCGGCGGGGGGCCCGTACTACGAGCAGTACTTC
>TRBJ1-1|NA|13|TRBV21-1|NA
CASTLGSDTEAFF
TGTGCCAGCACCCTAGGGAGTGACACTGAAGCTTTCTTT
>TRBJ1-1|NA|14|TRBV5-6|TRBD1
CASSQGQLNTEAFF
TGTGCCAGCAGCCAGGGACAGTTGAACACTGAAGCTTTCTTT
>TRBJ2-3|NA|15|TRBV27|TRBD1
CASSPDRPSTDTQYF
TGTGCCAGCAGTCCGGACAGGCCGAGCACAGATACGCAGTATTTT
>TRBJ1-5|NA|18|TRBV19|NA
CASSIGPRGTRTNQPQHF
TGTGCCAGTAGTATAGGGCCAAGAGGGACAAGAACCAATCAGCCCCAGCATTTT
>TRBJ2-5|NA|11|TRBV20-1|NA
CSARGPETQYF
TGCAGTGCTAGAGGACCCGAGACCCAGTACTTC